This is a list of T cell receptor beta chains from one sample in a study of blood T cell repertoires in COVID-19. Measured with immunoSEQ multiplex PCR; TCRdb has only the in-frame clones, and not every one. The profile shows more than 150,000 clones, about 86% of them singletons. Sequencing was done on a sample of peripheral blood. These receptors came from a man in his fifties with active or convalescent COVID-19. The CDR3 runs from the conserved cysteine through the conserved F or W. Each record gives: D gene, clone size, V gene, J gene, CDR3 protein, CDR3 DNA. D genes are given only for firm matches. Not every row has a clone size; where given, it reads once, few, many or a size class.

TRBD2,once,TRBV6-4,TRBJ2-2,CASSIAGDTGELFF,TGTGCCAGCAGTATAGCGGGAGACACCGGGGAGCTGTTTTTT
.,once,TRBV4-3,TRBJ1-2,CASSQDSLGGLNYGYTF,TGCGCCAGCAGCCAAGACTCCTTGGGGGGGCTTAACTATGGCTACACCTTC
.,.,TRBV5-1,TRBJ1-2,CASSFTGKTNYGYTF,TGCGCCAGCAGCTTTACAGGGAAGACTAACTATGGCTACACCTTC
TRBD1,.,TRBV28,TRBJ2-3,CASPPPADRVSTDTQYF,TGTGCCAGCCCCCCGCCCGCGGACAGGGTCAGCACAGATACGCAGTATTTT
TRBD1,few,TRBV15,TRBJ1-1,CATSRDGRGDTEAFF,TGTGCCACCAGCAGAGACGGCAGGGGGGACACTGAAGCTTTCTTT
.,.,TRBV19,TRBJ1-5,CASREQMAQPQHF,TGTGCCAGTAGAGAACAGATGGCTCAGCCCCAGCATTTT
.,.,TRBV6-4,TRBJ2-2,CASSTGAGVTTGELFF,TGTGCCAGCAGCACCGGTGCAGGGGTGACCACCGGGGAGCTGTTTTTT
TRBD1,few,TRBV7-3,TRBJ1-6,CASSSQGADNSPLHF,TGTGCCAGCAGCTCACAGGGGGCTGATAATTCACCCCTCCACTTT
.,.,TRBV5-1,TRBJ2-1,CASSLMSPSLDEQFF,TGCGCCAGCAGCTTAATGTCACCCAGTTTGGATGAGCAGTTCTTC
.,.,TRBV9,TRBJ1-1,CASSVRGPENGAEAFF,TGTGCCAGCAGCGTGCGGGGGCCAGAAAATGGAGCTGAAGCTTTCTTT
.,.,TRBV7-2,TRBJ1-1,CASSLGRRAEAFF,TGTGCCAGCAGCTTAGGCAGGAGGGCTGAAGCTTTCTTT
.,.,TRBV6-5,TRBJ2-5,CASSYSPRGQETQYF,TGTGCCAGCAGTTATTCGCCCAGGGGCCAAGAGACCCAGTACTTC
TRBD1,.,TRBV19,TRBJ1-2,CASSTTGGDGYTF,TGTGCCAGTAGTACCACAGGGGGCGATGGCTACACCTTC
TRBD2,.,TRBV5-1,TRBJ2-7,CASRIAGVGEQYF,TGCGCCAGCAGGATAGCGGGAGTCGGCGAGCAGTACTTC
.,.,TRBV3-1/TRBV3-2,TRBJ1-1,CASSRRGPTMNTEAFF,TGTGCCAGCAGCCGCAGGGGTCCAACTATGAACACTGAAGCTTTCTTT
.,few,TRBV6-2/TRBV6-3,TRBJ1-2,CASSYPVGYTF,TGTGCCAGCAGTTACCCCGTGGGCTACACCTTC
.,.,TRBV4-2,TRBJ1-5,CASSQDHLPDQPQHF,TGTGCCAGCAGCCAAGATCACCTTCCAGATCAGCCCCAGCATTTT
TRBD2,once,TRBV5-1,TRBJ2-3,CASSLGAGGPVSDTQYF,TGCGCCAGCAGCTTGGGGGCGGGAGGGCCAGTTTCAGATACGCAGTATTTT
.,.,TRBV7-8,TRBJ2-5,CASSPRRGGTQYF,TGTGCCAGCAGCCCCCGACGCGGAGGGACCCAGTACTTC
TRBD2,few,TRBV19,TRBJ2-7,CASSGGLAVYEQYF,TGTGCCAGTAGTGGGGGACTAGCGGTTTACGAGCAGTACTTC
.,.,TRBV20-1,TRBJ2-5,CSASTGQETQYF,TGCAGTGCTAGTACGGGCCAAGAGACCCAGTACTTC
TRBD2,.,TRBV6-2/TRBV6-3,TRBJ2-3,CASSYSTTSAEGMDTQYF,TGTGCCAGCAGTTACTCGACTACTAGCGCGGAGGGGATGGATACGCAGTATTTT
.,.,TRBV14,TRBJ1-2,CASSQRSQVGGGYTF,TGTGCCAGCAGCCAACGATCTCAGGTCGGAGGCGGCTACACCTTC
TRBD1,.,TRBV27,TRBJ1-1,CASSSHRGNTEAFF,TGTGCCAGCAGTTCCCACAGGGGGAACACTGAAGCTTTCTTT
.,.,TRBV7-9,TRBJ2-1,CASSPYPTGSDEQFF,TGTGCCAGCAGCCCGTACCCAACAGGGTCCGATGAGCAGTTCTTC
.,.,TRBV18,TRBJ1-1,CASSLTGRQNTEAFF,TGTGCCAGCTCACTGACTGGGAGGCAGAACACTGAAGCTTTCTTT
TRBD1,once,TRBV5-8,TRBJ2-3,CASSLGDRAFVTQYF,TGTGCCAGCAGCTTGGGCGACAGGGCCTTCGTTACGCAGTATTTT
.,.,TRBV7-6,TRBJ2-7,CASSLSVLVSDEQYF,TGTGCCAGCAGCCTATCTGTGCTAGTAAGCGACGAGCAGTACTTC
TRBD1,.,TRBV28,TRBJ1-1,CASSTGVRGVNTEAFF,TGTGCCAGCAGCACAGGGGTAAGGGGCGTGAACACTGAAGCTTTCTTT
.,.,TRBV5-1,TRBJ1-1,CASSLRPTENTEAFF,TGCGCCAGCAGCCTCAGACCGACAGAGAACACTGAAGCTTTCTTT
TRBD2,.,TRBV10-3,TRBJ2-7,CAISELAGESEQYF,TGTGCCATCAGTGAACTAGCGGGAGAATCCGAGCAGTACTTC
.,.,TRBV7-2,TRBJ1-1,CASSSHTNTEAFF,TGTGCCAGCAGCTCCCACACGAACACTGAAGCTTTCTTT
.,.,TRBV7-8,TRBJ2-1,CASSFGKLPREFF,TGTGCCAGCAGCTTCGGTAAACTTCCCCGGGAGTTCTTC
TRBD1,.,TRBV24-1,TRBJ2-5,CATSDVTGGRETQYF,TGTGCCACCAGTGACGTCACAGGGGGCAGGGAGACCCAGTACTTC
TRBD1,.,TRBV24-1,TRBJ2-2,CATSDAGTVNTGELFF,TGTGCCACCAGTGATGCCGGGACAGTCAACACCGGGGAGCTGTTTTTT
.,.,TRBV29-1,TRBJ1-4,CSVSRGGLNEKLFF,TGCAGCGTTTCAAGGGGGGGGCTTAATGAAAAACTGTTTTTT
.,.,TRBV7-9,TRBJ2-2,CASSLLTGSTGELFF,TGTGCCAGCAGCTTATTAACGGGGAGCACCGGGGAGCTGTTTTTT
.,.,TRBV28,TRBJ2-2,CASSLPAGPGELFF,TGTGCCAGCAGTTTACCCGCTGGGCCCGGGGAGCTGTTTTTT
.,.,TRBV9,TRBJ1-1,CASSVGTGGTEAFF,TGTGCCAGCAGCGTAGGTACGGGAGGCACTGAAGCTTTCTTT
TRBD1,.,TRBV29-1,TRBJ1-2,CSVGGTGDQSGYTF,TGCAGCGTTGGCGGGACAGGGGATCAAAGTGGCTACACCTTC
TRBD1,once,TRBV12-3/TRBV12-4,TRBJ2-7,CASSPWDSYEQYF,TGTGCCAGCAGTCCGTGGGACAGCTACGAGCAGTACTTC
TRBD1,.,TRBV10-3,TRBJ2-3,CASGQGLDTQYF,TGTGCCAGCGGACAGGGACTTGATACGCAGTATTTT
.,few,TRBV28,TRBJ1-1,CASTLSRATAFF,TGTGCCAGCACACTAAGCAGGGCTACAGCTTTCTTT
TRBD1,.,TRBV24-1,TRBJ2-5,CATSPGTGEGLVRRETQYF,TGTGCCACCAGTCCTGGGACAGGCGAAGGACTGGTTAGAAGAGAGACCCAGTACTTC
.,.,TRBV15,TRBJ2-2,CATSANRDTGELFF,TGTGCCACCAGCGCTAACAGGGACACCGGGGAGCTGTTTTTT